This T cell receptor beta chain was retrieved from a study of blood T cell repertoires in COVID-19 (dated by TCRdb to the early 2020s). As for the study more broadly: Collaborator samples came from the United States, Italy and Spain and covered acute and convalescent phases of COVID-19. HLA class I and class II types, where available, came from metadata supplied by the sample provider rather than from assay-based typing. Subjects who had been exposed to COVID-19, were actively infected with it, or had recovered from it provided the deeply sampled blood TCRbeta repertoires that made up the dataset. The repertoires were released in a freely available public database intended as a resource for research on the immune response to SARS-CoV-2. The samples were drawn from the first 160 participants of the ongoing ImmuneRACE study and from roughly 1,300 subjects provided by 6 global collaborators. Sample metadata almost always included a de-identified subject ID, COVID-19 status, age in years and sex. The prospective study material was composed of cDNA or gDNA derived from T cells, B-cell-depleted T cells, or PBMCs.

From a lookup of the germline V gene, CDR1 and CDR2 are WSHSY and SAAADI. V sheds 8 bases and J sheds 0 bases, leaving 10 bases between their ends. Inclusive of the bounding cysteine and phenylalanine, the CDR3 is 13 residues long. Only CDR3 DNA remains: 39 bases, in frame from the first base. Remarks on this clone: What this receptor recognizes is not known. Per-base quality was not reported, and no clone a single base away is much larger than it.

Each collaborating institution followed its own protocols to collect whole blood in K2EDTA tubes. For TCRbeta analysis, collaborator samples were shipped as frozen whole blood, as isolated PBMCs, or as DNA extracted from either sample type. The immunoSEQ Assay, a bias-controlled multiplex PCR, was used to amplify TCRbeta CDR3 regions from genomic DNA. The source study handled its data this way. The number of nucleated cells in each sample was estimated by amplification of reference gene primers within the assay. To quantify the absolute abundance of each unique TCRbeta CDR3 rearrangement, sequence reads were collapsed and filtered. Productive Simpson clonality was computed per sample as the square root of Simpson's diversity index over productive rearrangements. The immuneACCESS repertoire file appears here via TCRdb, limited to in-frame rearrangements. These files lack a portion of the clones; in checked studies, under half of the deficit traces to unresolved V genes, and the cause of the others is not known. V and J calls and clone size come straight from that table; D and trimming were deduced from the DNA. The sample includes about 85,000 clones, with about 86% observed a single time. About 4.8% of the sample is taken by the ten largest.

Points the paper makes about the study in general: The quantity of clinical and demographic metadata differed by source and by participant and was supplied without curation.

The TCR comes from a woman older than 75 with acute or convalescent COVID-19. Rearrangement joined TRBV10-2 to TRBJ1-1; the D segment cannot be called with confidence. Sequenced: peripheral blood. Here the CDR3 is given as CASLGGMNTEAFF. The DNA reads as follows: TGCGCCAGCTTGGGAGGGATGAACACTGAAGCTTTCTTT.